These 17 T cell receptor beta chains share one sample of origin, sequenced in a study of shared clonotypes between healthy human individuals. Naive CD8 cells, CD45RO-negative and positively selected for CCR7, excluded terminally differentiated effector memory CD45RA+ cells. Assay: immunoSEQ multiplex PCR; the TCRdb copy retains only in-frame clones and omits some. The data hold about 2 million clones, with about 95% observed a single time. The sequenced material came from naive CD8+ T cells sorted from blood. These receptors originate from a man in his late teens or twenties in good health.

The gene calls are TRBV19 and TRBJ1-5; D not resolved. Trimming removed 5 bases from V and 0 bases from J, with 14 bases in between. CDR1 and CDR2 from the germline V gene are LNHDA and SQIVND (reference sequence). The CDR3 is 16 amino acids. The CDR3 region has the DNA TGTGCCAGTAGTGCAGCCAGCCTCTATAGCAATCAGCCCCAGCATTTT. It yields the protein CASSAASLYSNQPQHF.

V gene TRBV10-3 combines with J gene TRBJ2-7; TRBD2 aligns across 11 bases. Germline loops: CDR1 ENHRY, CDR2 SYGVKD. The CDR3 loop spans 17 amino acids. V lost 4 bases, J lost 0 bases, and 8 bases stayed unmatched. The CDR3 sequence: CAISAASGRTSSYEQYF. CDR3 DNA: TGTGCCATCAGTGCAGCTAGCGGGAGGACAAGCTCCTACGAGCAGTACTTC.

This clone was recorded only once. This chain links TRBV5-6 with TRBJ2-1; D possibly matches TRBD1 or TRBD2 (5 bases each). CDR1 SGHDT and CDR2 YYEEEE come from the germline V gene. This CDR3 comprises 12 residues. Trimming shortened V by 1 base and J by 9 bases, and 8 bases separated the two germline ends. The CDR3 region has the DNA TGTGCCAGCAGCTTGCCGGGGCTTGAGCAGTTCTTC. This gives the protein CASSLPGLEQFF.

The J gene is TRBJ1-3, the V gene TRBV29-1; D is perhaps TRBD1 (6 bases). CDR1 SQVTM and CDR2 ANQGSEA come from the germline V gene. V gave up 4 bases and J gave up 4 bases, with 11 bases separating them. The CDR3 length is 13 residues. DNA of the CDR3: TGCAGCGTTGTACCAACAGGGGGAAACACCATATATTTT. This encodes CSVVPTGGNTIYF.

The V call is TRBV10-2, the J call TRBJ2-3, with D perhaps being TRBD1 or TRBD2 (7 bases each). This CDR3 contains 16 residues. In germline, CDR1 is WSHSY, CDR2 SAAADI. Trimming took off 2 bases at V and 6 bases at J, with 18 bases between the two ends. The chain's CDR3 is CASSEADREGLDTQYF. DNA of the CDR3: TGCGCCAGCAGTGAGGCTGACAGGGAGGGGCTGGATACGCAGTATTTT.

The gene calls are TRBV27 and TRBJ1-1; no clear D gene. CDR3 size: 16 residues. Germline V gene lookup returns CDR1 MNHEY and CDR2 SMNVEV (reference sequence). V was cut by 4 bases and J by 6 bases, with 21 bases left in between. This chain's CDR3 is CASSYRFGFSLSEAFF. Here the CDR3 DNA reads TGTGCCAGCAGTTATCGGTTTGGCTTTAGTTTGTCTGAAGCTTTCTTT.

The chain recombines TRBV19 with TRBJ2-7; D ambiguous. V was shortened by 4 bases and J by 5 bases, with 12 bases between the two germline ends. From germline, CDR1 is LNHDA and CDR2 SQIVND (reference sequence). The CDR3 has 13 residues. CDR3 sequence: CASSTMGGDEQYF. CDR3 nucleotides: TGTGCCAGTAGTACCATGGGCGGTGACGAGCAGTACTTC.

Worth noting for this clone: An end of the junction does not agree with germline; a read error may underlie this. The chain recombines TRBV4-3 with TRBJ1-4; D gene unclear. The CDR3 contains 12 residues. CDR1 and CDR2 (germline): LGHNA, YSLEER. The CDR3 protein is CASSQDGRQVVF. CDR3 DNA: TGCGCCAGCAGCCAAGACGGACGGCAGGTGGTTTTT.

With regard to this clone: This same CDR3 is encoded by further DNA sequences in the sample. The CDR3 protein is CASRTGSSYEQYF. CDR3 in DNA: TGTGCCAGCAGGACAGGGAGCTCCTACGAGCAGTACTTC. The V and J genes are TRBV2 and TRBJ2-7; the match to TRBD1 covers 7 bases. CDR1 SNHLY and CDR2 FYNNEI come from the germline V gene. The CDR3 runs to 13 residues. V was pared by 6 bases and J by 0 bases, with 2 bases of the junction left unmatched.

This chain connects TRBV30 to TRBJ1-1; D uncertain. Trimming left V 0 bases short and J 4 bases short, with 12 bases between. The germline V gene has CDR1 GTSNPN and CDR2 SVGIG (reference sequence). This CDR3 has 14 amino acids. For the CDR3, the DNA is TGTGCCTGGAGTGTACTGGGAATGGGCACTGAAGCTTTCTTT. Translated: CAWSVLGMGTEAFF.

The chain joins TRBV7-9 to TRBJ2-1, with D tentatively TRBD2 (6 bases). Trimming left V 5 bases short and J 0 bases short, with 8 bases between. CDR3 size: 14 residues. Looked up from germline, CDR1 is SEHNR and CDR2 is FQNEAQ (reference sequence). CDR3 sequence (DNA): TGTGCCAGCAGCGCGACTAGCTCCTACAATGAGCAGTTCTTC. It is translated as CASSATSSYNEQFF.

The rearrangement links TRBV15 to TRBJ2-7; D not certain. CDR1 is LNHNV and CDR2 is YYDKDF in the germline V gene (reference sequence). This CDR3 is 14 amino acids long. V lost 4 bases to trimming and J lost 0 bases, with 10 bases between them. The CDR3 DNA follows: TGTGCCACCAGCAATAGAATTTCCTCCTACGAGCAGTACTTC. Translation: CATSNRISSYEQYF.

This clone has only one observation. Within the sample, other DNA sequences also encode this same CDR3. The CDR3, as DNA: TGTGCCAGCTCACCCCCGGGGCAGGGGGGCTCCTACGAGCAGTACTTC. Protein product: CASSPPGQGGSYEQYF. The chain carries TRBV18 and TRBJ2-7, with D maybe TRBD1 (7 bases). Germline-derived CDR1 and CDR2 are KGHSH and LQKENI. Trimming left V 3 bases short and J 0 bases short, with 15 bases between. This CDR3 comprises 16 residues. The full variable domain, rest sourced from reference TRBV18 and TRBJ2-7, is NAGVMQNPRHLVRRRGQEARLRCSPMKGHSHVYWYRQLPEEGLKFMVYLQKENIIDESGMPKERFSAEFPKEGPSILRIQQVVRGDSAAYFCASSPPGQGGSYEQYFGPGTRLTVT.

The chain is built from TRBV6-5 and TRBJ2-7; tentatively, D is TRBD1 or TRBD2 (6 bases each). Trimming cost V 6 bases and J 5 bases, with 14 bases left between them. This CDR3 is 13 amino acids long. Germline lookup yields CDR1 MNHEY and CDR2 SVGAGI. The CDR3 region is CASSPTGRNEQYF. For the CDR3, the DNA is TGTGCCAGCAGCCCCACAGGGAGGAACGAGCAGTACTTC.

The chain is built from TRBV11-2 and TRBJ2-3, with 11 bases aligning to TRBD2. Germline V gene sequence: CDR1 SGHAT, CDR2 FQNNGV. J was trimmed by 2 bases and V by 5 bases; bases with no gene match: 9. This CDR3 is built from 17 residues. The DNA for the CDR3 is TGTGCCAGCAGCCCCCCGACTAGCGGGATTTTCACAGATACGCAGTATTTT. This translates into CASSPPTSGIFTDTQYF.

This clone was observed a handful of times. The rearrangement uses TRBV15 and TRBJ2-1; no definite D call. There are 11 residues in the CDR3. Looked up from germline, CDR1 is LNHNV and CDR2 is YYDKDF (reference sequence). Trimming took off 2 bases at V and 10 bases at J, with 6 bases between the two ends. In DNA, the CDR3 is TGTGCCACCAGCAGATTGGGCGAGCAGTTCTTC. Protein: CATSRLGEQFF.

This chain joins TRBV27 and TRBJ1-2; D is undetermined. Deletions cut 8 bases from V and 0 bases from J, with 13 bases between. There are 14 residues in the CDR3. CDR1 and CDR2 (germline): MNHEY, SMNVEV (reference sequence). This CDR3 is CASRQLRANYGYTF. In nucleotides, the CDR3 is TGTGCCAGCCGGCAACTTCGAGCTAACTATGGCTACACCTTC.